This T cell receptor beta chain emerged from a study of blood T cell repertoires in COVID-19. Method: immunoSEQ multiplex PCR; TCRdb's copy keeps in-frame clones and lacks some. Among just under 90,000 clones listed, 88% were seen once. The source of this sequence is a man aged 55-75 years with acute or convalescent COVID-19. Material: peripheral blood.

CDR3 amino acids: CSVAGTGEEKLFF. CDR3 in DNA: TGCAGCGTTGCCGGGACAGGGGAGGAAAAACTGTTTTTT. The chain links TRBV29-1 to TRBJ1-4; 10 nucleotides align to TRBD1. The germline CDR1 and CDR2 sequences are SQVTM and ANQGSEA. J lost 8 bases, V lost 4 bases, and 4 bases had no gene match. The CDR3 length is 13 residues.